These 8 T cell receptor beta chains were sequenced from one sample in a study of long-term antiretroviral therapy in people with HIV. The authors ran the immunoSEQ assay, v3.0, at survey level. Using immunoSEQ multiplex PCR, the repertoire was profiled, and TCRdb retains in-frame clones only, with some absent. Of roughly 20,000 clones in the sample, roughly 85% are singletons; the top ten hold roughly a tenth. The material was unsorted PBMCs, obtained 4.1 years after starting antiretroviral therapy. These receptors came from a woman in her thirties or forties with HIV.

The chain recombines TRBV15 with TRBJ2-6; no clear D. The CDR3 has 15 amino acids. CDR1 LNHNV and CDR2 YYDKDF come from the germline V gene (reference sequence). V was trimmed by 3 bases and J by 2 bases, leaving 8 bases between them. CDR3: CATSSSGTGANVLTF. DNA for the CDR3: TGTGCCACCAGCAGTTCTGGAACTGGGGCCAACGTCCTGACTTTC.

In this sample, this clone turned up a few times. J is TRBJ1-2 and V is TRBV11-2; possible D gene TRBD1, 6 bases. The CDR3 runs 12 residues. Trimming took off 7 bases at V and 2 bases at J, with 8 bases between the two ends. In germline, CDR1 is SGHAT, CDR2 FQNNGV. The CDR3 region has the DNA TGTGCCAGCACCGGACAGAACTATGGCTACACCTTC. Its translation: CASTGQNYGYTF.

The chain joins TRBV6-4 to TRBJ1-1; 7 bases line up with TRBD1. V was pared by 9 bases and J by 4 bases, with 8 bases of the junction left unmatched. The CDR3 consists of 13 residues. In germline, CDR1 is MRHNA, CDR2 SNTAGT. The CDR3 nucleotides read TGTGCCAGGAGACAGGGATATCGCACTGAAGCTTTCTTT. It yields the protein CARRQGYRTEAFF.

The chain recombines TRBV5-1 with TRBJ2-1; 12 bases are shared with TRBD2. Germline lookup yields CDR1 SGHRS and CDR2 YFSETQ. The CDR3 loop spans 17 amino acids. J lost 4 bases, V lost 4 bases, and 9 bases had no gene match. The CDR3 DNA is TGCGCCAGCAGCCCCGGACTAGCGGGGTCAAATTACAATGAGCAGTTCTTC. It codes for CASSPGLAGSNYNEQFF.

The chain links TRBV4-3 to TRBJ1-6; D possibly corresponds to TRBD1 (6 bases). There are 17 residues in the CDR3. V gave up 0 bases and J gave up 2 bases, with 11 bases separating them. Germline V lookup: CDR1 LGHNA, CDR2 YSLEER. CDR3 nucleotide sequence: TGCGCCAGCAGCCAAGATGGACAGCACACCTATAATTCACCCCTCCACTTT. Its translation: CASSQDGQHTYNSPLHF.

This clone has a single count. The chain uses TRBV2 and TRBJ1-2; 8 bases line up with TRBD1. This CDR3 is 14 amino acids long. After removal of 6 bases from V and 1 base from J, the junction contained 4 bases not matched to a gene. Per germline, CDR1 SNHLY and CDR2 FYNNEI. CDR3 sequence (DNA): TGTGCCAGCAGCTACGGACAGGGTAACTATGGCTACACCTTC. Translating gives CASSYGQGNYGYTF. The variable domain in full, completed from reference TRBV2 and TRBJ1-2, reads EPEVTQTPSHQVTQMGQEVILRCVPISNHLYFYWYRQILGQKVEFLVSFYNNEISEKSEIFDDQFSVERPDGSNFTLKIRSTKLEDSAMYFCASSYGQGNYGYTFGSGTRLTVV.

A few counts support this clone. The chain is built from TRBV5-4 and TRBJ1-5, with 10 bases that match TRBD1. The trim removed 3 bases at V and 7 bases at J, leaving 1 base unmatched. Germline V gives CDR1 SGHNT, CDR2 YYREEE (reference sequence). The CDR3 is made up of 13 amino acids. CDR3 sequence: CASSWDRGQPQHF. CDR3 coding DNA: TGTGCCAGCAGCTGGGACAGGGGACAGCCCCAGCATTTT.

The chain links TRBV12-5 to TRBJ1-2; D may be TRBD1 (5 bases). This CDR3 is built from 15 residues. In germline, CDR1 is LGHNT, CDR2 FRNRAP. The V and J ends lost 5 bases and 3 bases respectively, with 16 bases between them. The CDR3 sequence: CASGNRDLYYYGYTF. CDR3 sequence (DNA): TGTGCTAGTGGTAACCGGGACCTTTATTACTATGGCTACACCTTC.